This T cell receptor beta chain was obtained from a study of human T cells and chemical hapten exposure. TCRdb re-called the 5' RACE reads through MiXCR, storing one row per CDR3 protein. Among tens of thousands of distinct CDR3 sequences listed, about 8.4% were seen once. Unseparated into fractions, whole blood served as the source from which total RNA was extracted. The germline CDR1 and CDR2 sequences are SGHDN and FVKESK. This CDR3 spans 17 amino acids. V gave up 1 base and J gave up 0 bases, with 13 bases separating them. This sequence joins TRBV14 and TRBJ1-5; D not resolved. This sequence was found in a male donor in good health. The CDR3 spells CASSQAVAEYSNQPQHF. CDR3 nucleotides: TGTGCCAGCAGCCAAGCCGTGGCCGAATATAGCAATCAGCCCCAGCATTTT.